This T cell receptor (beta chain) was sequenced for a study of monozygotic twins with inflammatory bowel disease. This CDR3 has 15 residues. Germline CDR1 is LNHDA and CDR2 is SQIVND (reference sequence). TCRdb reanalyzed the 5' RACE reads, giving one entry per CDR3 protein sequence and no DNA. The sample yields about 380,000 distinct CDR3 sequences, of which the top ten take up approximately 2.8%. This sequence originates from a human donor with ulcerative colitis or Crohn's disease, or a healthy co-twin of an affected twin (not recorded which). Sequencing was carried out using blood. The gene calls are TRBV19 and TRBJ2-3; with no DNA, the TCRdb D assignment of TRBD2 cannot be verified. CDR3 residues: CASRIGSGGTDTQYF.